This paragraph covers one T cell receptor beta chain sequence. Its antigen is not known. This sample stems from a study of cytomegalovirus exposure and HLA in healthy donors. Study context: Early released data had around 79 million unique TCRs, all coming from HLA-typed donors. Assignment to the Caucasian-associated ancestry cluster applied to 75% to 85% of the approximately 370 genotyped donors.

The primer mix had 60 Vbeta and 13 Jbeta primers. Profiled with immunoSEQ multiplex PCR; TCRdb holds only in-frame clones, not every one. The sample includes fewer than 50,000 clones. Study observations and caveats: An analysis that was carried out later associated about 17,000 TCR beta sequences with HLA alleles at 0.05 false discovery rate. Later genetic work tied a missense DCLRE1C variant to beta-chain V and J trimming.

Per germline, CDR1 MDHEN and CDR2 SYDVKM. With 5 bases removed from V and 4 bases from J, the gap between germline ends came to 9 bases. The CDR3 covers 13 residues. Sequences were obtained from PBMCs. The chain has TRBV28 and TRBJ1-5; TRBD1 is a possible D gene (6 bases). The sequence derives from a male donor in good health and CMV-seronegative. The CDR3 sequence: CASSGGANQPQHF. Here the CDR3 DNA reads TGTGCCAGCAGTGGGGGGGCTAATCAGCCCCAGCATTTT. The full variable domain, its missing parts supplied by reference TRBV28 and TRBJ1-5, is DVKVTQSSRYLVKRTGEKVFLECVQDMDHENMFWYRQDPGLGLRLIYFSYDVKMKEKGDIPEGYSVSREKKERFSLILESASTNQTSMYLCASSGGANQPQHFGDGTRLSIL.